The 4 T cell receptor beta chains presented below share a single source sample, sequenced in a study of OX40 agonist ivuxolimab in advanced cancers. Profiled with immunoSEQ multiplex PCR; TCRdb holds only in-frame clones, not every one. This sample has about 100,000 clones; about 91% occur once, and the top ten carry 0.5% to 0.65%. The specimen was CD4+ or CD8+ T cells sorted from blood, collected in a trial of the OX40 agonist ivuxolimab. All receptors derive from an adult with an advanced solid tumor such as melanoma, head and neck, liver or kidney cancer.

J is TRBJ1-2 and V is TRBV7-9; D is undetermined. The CDR3 totals 15 residues. The germline V gene encodes CDR1 SEHNR and CDR2 FQNEAQ (reference sequence). V lost 7 bases and J 4 bases, leaving 19 bases between the germline ends. The CDR3 bases are TGTGCCAGCAACCCTACCTTGACACTTCTCTATGGCTACACCTTC. Its protein product is CASNPTLTLLYGYTF.

DNA for the CDR3: TGTGCCAGCAGCCAAACAAAGGGTAGGCGAGAGACCCAGTACTTC. This gives the protein CASSQTKGRRETQYF. The chain has TRBV5-4 and TRBJ2-5; D gene unclear. V was cut by 4 bases and J by 4 bases, with 17 bases left in between. Per germline, CDR1 SGHNT and CDR2 YYREEE (reference sequence). This CDR3 has 15 amino acids.

This chain uses TRBV7-2 with TRBJ2-7; TRBD1 aligns across 7 bases. CDR1 and CDR2 (germline): SGHTA, FQGNSA. This CDR3 comprises 15 residues. V dropped 3 bases and J dropped 2; count of bases not matched to a gene: 7. CDR3: CASSFRDSLTYEQYF. CDR3 sequence (DNA): TGTGCCAGCAGCTTCCGGGACAGCTTAACCTACGAGCAGTACTTC.

The chain employs TRBV7-2 and TRBJ2-7; D ambiguous. This CDR3 spans 13 amino acids. The V end lost 1 base, the J end lost 2 bases, and 6 bases lay between the germline ends. Germline V gives CDR1 SGHTA, CDR2 FQGNSA. The CDR3 loop reads CASSLEPTYEQYF. The CDR3 nucleotides are TGTGCCAGCAGCTTAGAGCCCACCTACGAGCAGTACTTC.